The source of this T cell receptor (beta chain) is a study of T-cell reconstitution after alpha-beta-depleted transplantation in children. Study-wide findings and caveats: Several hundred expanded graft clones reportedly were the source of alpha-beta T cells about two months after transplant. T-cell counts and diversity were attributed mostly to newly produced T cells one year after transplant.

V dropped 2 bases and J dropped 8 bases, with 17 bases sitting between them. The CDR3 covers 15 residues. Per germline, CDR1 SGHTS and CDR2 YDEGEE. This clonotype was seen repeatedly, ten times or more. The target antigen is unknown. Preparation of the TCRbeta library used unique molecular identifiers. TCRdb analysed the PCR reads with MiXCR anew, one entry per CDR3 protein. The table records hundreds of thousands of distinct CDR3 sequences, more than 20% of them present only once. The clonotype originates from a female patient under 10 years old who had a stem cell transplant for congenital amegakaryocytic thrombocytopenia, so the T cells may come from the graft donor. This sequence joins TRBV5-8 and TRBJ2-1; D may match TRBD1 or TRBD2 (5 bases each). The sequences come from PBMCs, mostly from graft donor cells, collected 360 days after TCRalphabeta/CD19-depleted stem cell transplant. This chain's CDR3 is CASSLGDPHVDEQFF. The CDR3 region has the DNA TGTGCCAGCAGCTTAGGGGACCCCCACGTCGATGAGCAGTTCTTC. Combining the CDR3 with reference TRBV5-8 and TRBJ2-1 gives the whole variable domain EAGVTQSPTHLIKTRGQQATLRCSPISGHTSVYWYQQALGLGLQFLLWYDEGEERNRGNFPPRFSGRQFPNYSSELNVNALELEDSALYLCASSLGDPHVDEQFFGPGTRLTVL.